This T cell receptor beta chain was recovered during a study of T cell responses to AZD1222 COVID-19 vaccine. Looked up from germline, CDR1 is GTSNPN and CDR2 is SVGIG (reference sequence). The CDR3 sequence is 13 residues long. V was trimmed by 4 bases and J by 0 bases, leaving 9 bases between them. On this clone: Its specificity is unknown.

The data were produced by immunoSEQ multiplex PCR, yet TCRdb's version contains in-frame clones alone and is incomplete. This table has more than 85,000 clones, about 86% appearing once. Whole-study results and caveats: Repertoire collection took place solely once the T cell response had peaked. When two AZD1222 doses had been given, Spike-specific TCR breadth and depth rose. Close to half of spike-specific TCRs reportedly recognize unmutated variant regions. Donors were mostly white British, more females; clonal diversity possibly underestimated.

Source: peripheral blood, taken on day 0 of AZD1222 vaccination. This clonotype was sampled from an adult in good health. The V and J genes are TRBV30 and TRBJ1-1; TRBD1 is a possible D gene (6 bases). The CDR3 spells CAWIRGMNTEAFF. For the CDR3, the DNA is TGTGCCTGGATCAGGGGAATGAACACTGAAGCTTTCTTT.